This T cell receptor (beta chain) is from a study of identical twins. TCRdb re-derived calls from the 5' RACE reads in MiXCR, one entry per CDR3 protein. The profile covers roughly 630,000 distinct CDR3 sequences, with 7% to 7.5% appearing a single time and around 1.6% taken by the ten largest. Between the trimmed V and J ends, which lost 4 bases and 4 bases, there was a span of 14 bases. This CDR3 contains 15 residues. The germline V gene encodes CDR1 MGHRA and CDR2 YSYEKL. The same data also contributed to another study, on yellow fever vaccine responses in identical twins.

The receptor was isolated from a woman under 30 in good health. This chain joins TRBV4-1 and TRBJ2-1; TRBD2 might be the D (6 bases). Sequencing used PBMCs. Here the CDR3 reads CASSPGLTGYNEQFF. The CDR3 DNA reads TGCGCCAGCAGCCCGGGACTGACTGGTTACAATGAGCAGTTCTTC.